This record concerns one TCR beta chain sequence. The record originates from a study of control samples from healthy donors and cancer patients. Germline CDR1 and CDR2: MNHEY and SMNVEV (reference sequence). V was clipped by 5 bases and J by 4 bases, with 7 bases between them. The CDR3 is made up of 12 amino acids. Measured with immunoSEQ multiplex PCR; TCRdb has only the in-frame clones, and not every one. The sample lists 120,000 to 150,000 clones, 80% to 95% seen once, with around 5.4% in the top ten. V and J are TRBV27 and TRBJ2-3; D not resolved. The sequencing input was blood. The receptor was isolated from a man between 18 and 29 years old in good health. Here the CDR3 DNA reads TGTGCCAGCAGTGCGTATTCAGATACGCAGTATTTT. Its translation: CASSAYSDTQYF.